This note documents a single T cell receptor beta chain sequence. Its antigen is not yet known. The sample belongs to a study of CXCR3-negative and CXCR3-positive naive CD8 T cells (dated by TCRdb to between 2018 and 2021). Regarding the study in general: Roughly 140 million TRB reads were obtained in total, roughly 1.5 +/- 0.3 million reads per library. Data from around ten donors, pooled across two independent experiments, went into the diversity and physicochemical repertoire analyses. Naive subsets from 5 or 6 donors and memory cells from 3 donors were included in the TRBV-TRBJ cluster analysis. Broader findings and caveats from the paper: Because surface CD5, which is linked to self-reactivity in mice, was comparable between the naive subsets, TCR interaction strength was also inferred from the physicochemical properties of TRB CDR3s. CXCR3 expression partially decreased after cryopreservation, so most assays used freshly isolated PBMCs. TRBV-TRBJ usage was similar between naive CXCR3-negative and CXCR3-positive cells from the same donor, while memory cells showed distinct patterns. Repertoire diversity was comparably high in both naive subsets but much lower in memory CD8+ T cells.

Each CD8+ T cell subset was flow-sorted in triplicate, and some 300,000 cells per subset were placed directly into RLT lysis buffer. Peripheral blood mononuclear cells were isolated from buffy coats using standard density gradient centrifugation. Total RNA was extracted from sorted cells with an RNeasy Mini Kit. The germline V gene supplies CDR1 SGHRS and CDR2 YFSETQ. Spanning cysteine to phenylalanine, the CDR3 consists of 12 amino acids. The protein alone is recorded here. Sequencing was performed on a NextSeq 550. The Human TCR Profiling Kit (MiLaboratory) was used to prepare UMI-labeled 5' RACE TRB cDNA libraries. cDNA synthesis used the entire amount of extracted RNA, and PCR amplification then used the entire amount of cDNA produced. Libraries were prepared in parallel with an identical number of PCR cycles. In the source study's methods: MIGEC and MiXCR extracted about 48,000 +/- 9,800 unique UMI-labeled TRB cDNA molecules per library, requiring at least two reads per UMI. Each library averaged 40,000 +/- 10,000 functional in-frame TRB CDR3 nucleotide clonotypes without stop codons. After downsampling to 5000 UMI-labeled TRB molecules per sample, diversity metrics, including normalized Shannon-Wiener and Chao1, were computed in VDJtools. For the central five CDR3 residues, VDJtools calculated physicochemical properties weighted by clonotype size, namely interaction energy, strength, volume and Kidera factor 4. The reads underwent TCRdb reprocessing, giving one record for each CDR3 protein sequence and no DNA. The V and J calls reflect TCRdb's pipeline rather than the authors' work. The sample has approximately 37,000 distinct CDR3 sequences on record. The ten largest account for 6.5% to 8.5% of the sample.

Here the chain combines TRBV5-1 and TRBJ2-7; TCRdb picks TRBD1, but there is no DNA to check that call. The receptor comes from a human donor in good health. Some clones in this sample may be carry-over from other donors' samples. The sequenced sample was memory CD8+ T cells from blood. According to the study, the label for this sample's cell subset or site signals: conventional CD8+ memory T cells (TMEM), sorted as controls. CDR3 protein: CASSPPSFEQYF.